This TCR beta chain was sequenced for a study of blood T cell repertoires in COVID-19. Deletions cut 10 bases from V and 0 bases from J, with 12 bases between. Germline V lookup: CDR1 SNHLY, CDR2 FYNNEI. The CDR3 runs to 13 residues. Authors' methods: Scientists estimated how many nucleated cells there were by amplifying reference gene primers. Clones were read by immunoSEQ multiplex PCR, and TCRdb kept only the in-frame ones, dropping some. V and J calls and clone size are those listed in that table; D and trimming were worked out from the DNA. The sample consists of 84,000 or so clones, roughly 80% of them appearing once.

The sequenced sample was peripheral blood. The receptor's source is a man older than 75 with active or convalescent COVID-19. This sequence joins TRBV2 and TRBJ1-1, with D possibly matching TRBD1 (6 bases). CDR3 sequence: CATTRTVNTEAFF. For the CDR3, the DNA is TGTGCCACCACAAGGACAGTGAACACTGAAGCTTTCTTT.